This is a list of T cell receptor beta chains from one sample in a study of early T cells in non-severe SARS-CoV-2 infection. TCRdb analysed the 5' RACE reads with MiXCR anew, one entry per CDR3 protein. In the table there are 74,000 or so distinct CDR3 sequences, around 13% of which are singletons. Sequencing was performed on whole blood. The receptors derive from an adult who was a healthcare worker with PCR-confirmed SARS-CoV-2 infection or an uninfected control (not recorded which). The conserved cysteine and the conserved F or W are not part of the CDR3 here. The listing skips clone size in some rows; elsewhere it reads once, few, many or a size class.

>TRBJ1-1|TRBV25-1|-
ASSDRGNTEAF
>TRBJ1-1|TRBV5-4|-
ASTLPGTRLHTEAF
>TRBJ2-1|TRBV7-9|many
ASSPGTSGKYFNEQF
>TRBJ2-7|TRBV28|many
ASSPFVTGSSYEQY
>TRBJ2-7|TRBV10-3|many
AITGGRGSEQY
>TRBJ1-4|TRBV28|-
ATRRGQDNEKLF
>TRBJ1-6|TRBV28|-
ASSTGRPNSPLH
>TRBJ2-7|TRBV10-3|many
AISESGVNEQY
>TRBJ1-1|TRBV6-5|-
ASSSERHTEAF
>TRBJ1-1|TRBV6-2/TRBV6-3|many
ASRDQGNGSPEAF
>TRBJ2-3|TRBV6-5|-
ASKTGLRDTQY
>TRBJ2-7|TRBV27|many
ASSSTGQQY
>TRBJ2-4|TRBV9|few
ASSVGSPKNIQY
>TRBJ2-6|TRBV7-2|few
ASSLGAGILTGANVLT
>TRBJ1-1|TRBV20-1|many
SASDREEPEAF
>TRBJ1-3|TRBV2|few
AVNQDSSGNTIY
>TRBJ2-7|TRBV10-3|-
AIKAGLTYEQY
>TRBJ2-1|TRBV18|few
ASSLGQGRYNEQF
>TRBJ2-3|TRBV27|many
ASSLSPGWDTQY
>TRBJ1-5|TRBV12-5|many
ASGLTDRGNQPQH
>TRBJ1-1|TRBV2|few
ASSGARVNTEAF
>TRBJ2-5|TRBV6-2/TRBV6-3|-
ASSYWGGTQETQY
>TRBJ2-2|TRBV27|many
ASSSGRGGTGELF
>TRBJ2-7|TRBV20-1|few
SARDRGGRAYEQY
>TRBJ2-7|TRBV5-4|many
ASSPGTGVYEQY
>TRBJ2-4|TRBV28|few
ASSLSGGGLAKNIQY
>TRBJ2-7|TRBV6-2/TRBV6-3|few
ASSSKRGTYEQY